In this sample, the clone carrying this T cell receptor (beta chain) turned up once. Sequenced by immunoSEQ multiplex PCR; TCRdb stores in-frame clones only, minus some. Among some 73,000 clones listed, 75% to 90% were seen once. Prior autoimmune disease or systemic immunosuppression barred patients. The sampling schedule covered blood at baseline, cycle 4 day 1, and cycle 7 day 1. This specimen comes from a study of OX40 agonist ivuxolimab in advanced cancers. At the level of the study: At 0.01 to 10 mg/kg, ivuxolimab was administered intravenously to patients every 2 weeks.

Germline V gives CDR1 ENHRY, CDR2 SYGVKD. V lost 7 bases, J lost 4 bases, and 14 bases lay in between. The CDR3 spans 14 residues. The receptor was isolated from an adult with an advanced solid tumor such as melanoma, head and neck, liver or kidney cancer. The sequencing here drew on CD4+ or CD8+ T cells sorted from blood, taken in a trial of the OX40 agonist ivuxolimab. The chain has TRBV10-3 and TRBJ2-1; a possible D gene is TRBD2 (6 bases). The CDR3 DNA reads TGTGCCATCAAGGGCATAGCGGAGTACAATGAGCAGTTCTTC. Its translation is CAIKGIAEYNEQFF.